These 32 T cell receptor beta chains originate from one sample sequenced in a study of shared clonotypes between healthy human individuals. Profiled with immunoSEQ multiplex PCR; TCRdb holds only in-frame clones, not every one. The sample lists over a million clones, about 96% occurring once. Sequencing input: naive CD4+ T cells sorted from blood. Subset: CD45RA+ positively selected. The origin of the receptors is a man aged 25 to 45 in good health.

A word on this clone: Different DNA sequences within this sample yield the same CDR3. The genes are TRBV18 and TRBJ2-7; possibly TRBD2 for D (6 bases). Trimming cost V 2 bases and J 3 bases, with 11 bases left between them. Germline V CDR1 and CDR2: KGHSH, LQKENI. This CDR3 is built from 14 residues. The CDR3 region has the DNA TGTGCCAGCTCACCATTGCGGGGAAACTACGAGCAGTACTTC. Protein: CASSPLRGNYEQYF.

V usage is TRBV11-2 and J usage is TRBJ1-1, with 10 bases lining up with TRBD1. The V and J ends lost 5 bases and 1 base, in that order; junction bases with no gene match: 13. This CDR3 region has 18 residues. CDR1 is SGHAT and CDR2 is FQNNGV in the germline V gene. The CDR3 sequence is CASSPRFGTGVSNTEAFF. Written as DNA, the CDR3 is TGTGCCAGCAGCCCGAGATTCGGGACAGGGGTCTCGAACACTGAAGCTTTCTTT.

The chain uses TRBV10-3 and TRBJ2-1; D is perhaps TRBD2 (6 bases). The CDR3 has 15 amino acids. V lost 11 bases to trimming and J lost 0 bases, with 17 bases between them. CDR1 is ENHRY, CDR2 SYGVKD, per germline. The CDR3 region is CAAKGQLASYNEQFF. CDR3 bases: TGTGCCGCCAAGGGTCAACTAGCCTCCTACAATGAGCAGTTCTTC.

This chain links TRBV11-3 with TRBJ1-1; no reliable D call. Germline V gene lookup returns CDR1 SGHNT and CDR2 YENEEA. This CDR3 has 15 residues. The V and J ends lost 0 bases and 0 bases respectively, with 8 bases between them. DNA for the CDR3: TGTGCCAGCAGCTTAGATCACGGGATGAACACTGAAGCTTTCTTT. Translation gives CASSLDHGMNTEAFF.

This rearrangement joins TRBV11-3 to TRBJ2-1; D gene uncertain. The CDR3 has 13 amino acids. Germline V gene sequence: CDR1 SGHNT, CDR2 YENEEA. Trimming took off 3 bases at V and 5 bases at J, with 8 bases between the two ends. CDR3 nucleotide sequence: TGTGCCAGCAGCTTCGTACCTCACAATGAGCAGTTCTTC. Its translation is CASSFVPHNEQFF.

V usage is TRBV7-2 and J usage is TRBJ1-2; D unresolved. V was pared by 1 base and J by 2 bases, with 11 bases between. In germline, CDR1 is SGHTA, CDR2 FQGNSA. There are 15 residues in the CDR3. CDR3: CASSLVPGPNYGYTF. Here the CDR3 DNA reads TGTGCCAGCAGCTTAGTCCCAGGACCGAACTATGGCTACACCTTC.

The V gene is TRBV6-6, the J gene TRBJ1-1; D remains unclear. The V end was cut by 2 bases, the J end by 5 bases, with 12 bases between. CDR1 is MNHNY, CDR2 SVGAGI, per germline (reference sequence). This CDR3 comprises 14 residues. CDR3 residues: CASSYGQAGTEAFF. DNA of the CDR3: TGTGCCAGCAGTTACGGGCAGGCAGGAACTGAAGCTTTCTTT.

CDR3 amino acids: CASRPSGWVDTQYF. The CDR3 DNA follows: TGTGCCAGTAGGCCTAGTGGTTGGGTGGATACGCAGTATTTT. This chain links TRBV19 with TRBJ2-3; D unclear. Germline loops: CDR1 LNHDA, CDR2 SQIVND (reference sequence). The CDR3 consists of 14 residues. Trimming pared 6 bases from V and 6 bases from J, leaving 16 bases between.

The chain links TRBV11-3 to TRBJ2-3; tentatively, D is TRBD2 (6 bases). V was cut by 5 bases and J by 4 bases, with 22 bases left in between. The CDR3 runs to 17 residues. Germline V gene lookup returns CDR1 SGHNT and CDR2 YENEEA. CDR3 sequence: CASSLGRRADIADTQYF. The CDR3, as DNA: TGTGCCAGCAGCCTAGGACGGAGGGCCGATATCGCAGATACGCAGTATTTT.

The chain is built from TRBV28 and TRBJ1-2, with D unresolved. The CDR3 has 16 amino acids. V was pared by 1 base and J by 4 bases, with 16 bases between. Germline V gene lookup returns CDR1 MDHEN and CDR2 SYDVKM. The CDR3 sequence is CASSLFFVDSAYGYTF. The CDR3 DNA follows: TGTGCCAGCAGTTTATTTTTCGTTGACTCTGCCTATGGCTACACCTTC.

This chain connects TRBV10-3 to TRBJ1-2, with no clear D. V was clipped by 6 bases and J by 7 bases, with 18 bases between them. The CDR3 is made up of 14 amino acids. Germline V lookup: CDR1 ENHRY, CDR2 SYGVKD. The CDR3: CAIREPGLTGGYTF. CDR3 sequence (DNA): TGTGCCATCAGAGAGCCGGGCCTGACGGGTGGCTACACCTTC.

This chain links TRBV9 with TRBJ1-1; 8 bases agree with TRBD1. This CDR3 comprises 13 residues. Trimming took 0 bases from V and 8 from J; bases not matched to a gene: 3. The germline V gene encodes CDR1 SGDLS and CDR2 YYNGEE. CDR3 region: CASSVVGQGEAFF. The CDR3 DNA reads TGTGCCAGCAGCGTAGTTGGACAGGGAGAAGCTTTCTTT.

This clone occurred once. The chain recombines TRBV6-5 with TRBJ2-5; 12 bases map to TRBD2. Germline assignment: CDR1 MNHEY and CDR2 SVGAGI. The CDR3 covers 15 residues. J lost 5 bases, V lost 6 bases, and 7 bases had no gene match. The CDR3 region has the DNA TGTGCCAGCAGCCCTAGGACTAGCGGGACGGAGACCCAGTACTTC. It specifies CASSPRTSGTETQYF.

This sequence joins TRBV19 and TRBJ2-5; D uncertain. The CDR3 is 16 residues long. Germline V CDR1 and CDR2: LNHDA, SQIVND (reference sequence). V was trimmed by 3 bases and J by 0 bases, leaving 14 bases between them. The CDR3 bases are TGTGCCAGTAGTATGGGCCGAACCTTGTACCAAGAGACCCAGTACTTC. It codes for CASSMGRTLYQETQYF.

The J gene is TRBJ1-2, the V gene TRBV9; TRBD1 agrees at 9 bases. CDR1 is SGDLS, CDR2 YYNGEE, per germline. V gave up 3 bases and J gave up 3 bases; unmatched junction bases: 6. The CDR3 length is 15 residues. This CDR3 is CASSARDRADYGYTF. The CDR3 DNA is TGTGCCAGCAGCGCTCGGGACAGGGCGGACTATGGCTACACCTTC.

The V and J genes are TRBV7-6 and TRBJ2-1, with D uncertain. The germline CDR1 and CDR2 sequences are SGHVS and FNYEAQ. With 2 bases removed from V and 8 bases from J, the gap between germline ends came to 28 bases. CDR3 length: 19 residues. CDR3 amino acids: CASSLLGLGYRRIGDEQFF. The DNA of the CDR3 is TGTGCCAGCAGCTTATTGGGGTTGGGGTATAGAAGAATAGGCGATGAGCAGTTCTTC. Drawing the rest from reference TRBV7-6 and TRBJ2-1, the complete variable domain is GAGVSQSPRYKVTKRGQDVALRCDPISGHVSLYWYRQALGQGPEFLTYFNYEAQQDKSGLPNDRFSAERPEGSISTLTIQRTEQRDSAMYRCASSLLGLGYRRIGDEQFFGPGTRLTVL.

J is TRBJ2-2 and V is TRBV19, with 15 positions matching TRBD2. CDR1 and CDR2 (germline): LNHDA, SQIVND (reference sequence). There are 18 residues in the CDR3. With V trimmed by 7 bases and J by 3 bases, 9 bases remained unmatched. In DNA form, the CDR3 reads TGTGCCAGTACCGCCTCGGGACTAGCGGGAGGCGACACCGGGGAGCTGTTTTTT. It translates to CASTASGLAGGDTGELFF.

Of note for this clone: No conserved phenylalanine or tryptophan ends this CDR3, so it is likely a read error. This chain uses TRBV5-1 with TRBJ1-2; 8 bases fit TRBD1. Trimming took 1 base from V and 10 from J; bases not matched to a gene: 12. The germline V gene has CDR1 SGHRS and CDR2 YFSETQ. The CDR3 contains 15 residues. Written as DNA, the CDR3 is TGCGCCAGCAGCTTGCGGTTGCAGGGGGCGGAGGTCTACACCCTC. This codes for CASSLRLQGAEVYTL.

This chain connects TRBV5-6 to TRBJ2-1; D not resolved. Looked up from germline, CDR1 is SGHDT and CDR2 is YYEEEE. V was trimmed by 0 bases and J by 8 bases, leaving 18 bases between them. CDR3 length: 16 residues. The CDR3 reads CASSLDPTPVGDEQFF. CDR3 coding DNA: TGTGCCAGCAGCTTGGATCCCACACCGGTGGGCGATGAGCAGTTCTTC.

The V call is TRBV6-1, the J call TRBJ2-3; D is unresolved. Trimming left V 5 bases short and J 2 bases short, with 2 bases between. CDR1 is MNHNS, CDR2 SASEGT, per germline. CDR3 size: 11 residues. This chain's CDR3 is CASSHTDTQYF. CDR3 bases: TGTGCCAGCAGTCACACAGATACGCAGTATTTT.

The rearrangement joins TRBV15 to TRBJ2-2, with D possibly TRBD1 on 6 matching bases. CDR3 length: 15 residues. Germline V CDR1 and CDR2: LNHNV, YYDKDF (reference sequence). The V end lost 5 bases, the J end lost 2 bases, and 12 bases lay between the germline ends. CDR3 in amino acids: CATSRYRENTGELFF. In DNA, the CDR3 is TGTGCCACCAGCCGGTACAGGGAAAACACCGGGGAGCTGTTTTTT.

In the case of this clone: The junction does not match germline at one end; this may be a read error. The chain links TRBV25-1 to TRBJ2-7; D is possibly TRBD1 or TRBD2 (7 bases each). Germline V gene data show CDR1 as MGHDK and CDR2 as SYGVNS. The CDR3 consists of 16 residues. The CDR3 is CASRESRGGQSYEQYF. The CDR3 DNA reads as TGTGCCAGCAGGGAATCTCGCGGGGGACAGTCCTACGAGCAGTACTTC.

This clone was seen just once. The chain couples TRBV10-3 to TRBJ2-7; the match to TRBD1 covers 8 bases. The length of the CDR3 is 13 residues. J gave up 6 bases and V 6 bases, and 7 bases lay outside the gene matches. The germline gives CDR1 ENHRY, CDR2 SYGVKD. The CDR3 reads CAISQMTGVEQYF. The DNA for the CDR3 is TGTGCCATCAGCCAAATGACAGGGGTCGAGCAGTACTTC.

Notes on this clone: Distinct nucleotide sequences in the sample also encode this CDR3. The chain couples TRBV28 to TRBJ2-7; the D gene is possibly TRBD1 (5 bases). V lost 6 bases and J 4 bases, leaving 10 bases between the germline ends. Germline values: CDR1 MDHEN, CDR2 SYDVKM. There are 12 residues in the CDR3. The CDR3 here is CASRPTGYEQYF. The CDR3 coding sequence is TGTGCCAGCAGACCTACAGGATACGAGCAGTACTTC.

The chain is built from TRBV6-1 and TRBJ1-5, with a possible D match to TRBD1 (5 bases). CDR1 and CDR2 from the germline V gene are MNHNS and SASEGT. The CDR3 length is 14 residues. Deletions cut 7 bases from V and 5 bases from J, with 15 bases between. DNA of the CDR3: TGTGCCAGCACCCAGCCCCAGGGATATCAGCCCCAGCATTTT. Its protein product is CASTQPQGYQPQHF.

The CDR3 DNA sequence: TGTGCCAGTAGCCAAAGGGCTGCGAACACCGGGGAGCTGTTTTTT. Translating it yields CASSQRAANTGELFF. This chain joins TRBV19 and TRBJ2-2; D unclear. The CDR3 consists of 15 residues. Germline values: CDR1 LNHDA, CDR2 SQIVND (reference sequence). Trimming removed 6 bases at V and 0 bases at J, with 11 bases between.

The V call is TRBV27, the J call TRBJ2-1, with 9 bases identical to TRBD2. Looked up from germline, CDR1 is MNHEY and CDR2 is SMNVEV (reference sequence). CDR3 length: 16 residues. Unmatched junction bases numbered 10, after V lost 4 bases and J lost 6 bases. Here the CDR3 DNA reads TGTGCCAGCAGTTCCACTAGCGGGCCCCGGCGCAATGAGCAGTTCTTC. Protein product: CASSSTSGPRRNEQFF.

This chain uses TRBV2 with TRBJ1-5; D ambiguous. Deletions cut 6 bases from V and 7 bases from J, with 16 bases between. The CDR3 totals 14 residues. In germline, CDR1 is SNHLY, CDR2 FYNNEI. The CDR3 is CASSRVRTGQPQHF. CDR3 nucleotides: TGTGCCAGCAGCCGTGTAAGGACGGGCCAGCCCCAGCATTTT.

The DNA for the CDR3 is TGTGCCAGCAGTGAAGCTTCCGGGACACACAGCTACGAGCAGTACTTC. Amino acid sequence: CASSEASGTHSYEQYF. The chain recombines TRBV2 with TRBJ2-7; tentatively, D is TRBD1 (6 bases). CDR1 is SNHLY, CDR2 FYNNEI, per germline. V lost 0 bases, J lost 3 bases, and 15 bases lay in between. The CDR3 runs 16 residues.

The rearrangement joins TRBV7-9 to TRBJ2-7; the D gene could be TRBD1 or TRBD2 (6 bases each). Germline V CDR1 and CDR2: SEHNR, FQNEAQ (reference sequence). This CDR3 has 12 residues. CDR3 nucleotides: TGTGCAAGCGCCAGGGGAGGCTACGAGCAGTACTTC. Amino acid sequence: CASARGGYEQYF. The full variable domain, with the rest looked up from reference TRBV7-9 and TRBJ2-7, is DTGVSQNPRHKITKRGQNVTFRCDPISEHNRLYWYRQTLGQGPEFLTYFQNEAQLEKSRLLSDRFSAERPKGSFSTLEIQRTEQGDSAMYLCASARGGYEQYFGPGTRLTVT.

The rearrangement links TRBV10-2 to TRBJ2-2; D unclear. The CDR3 totals 16 residues. V was clipped by 2 bases and J by 2 bases, with 12 bases between them. Germline assignment: CDR1 WSHSY and CDR2 SAAADI. The CDR3 protein is CASSENGQPNTGELFF. In DNA, the CDR3 is TGCGCCAGCAGTGAGAACGGGCAGCCAAACACCGGGGAGCTGTTTTTT.

V is TRBV30 and J is TRBJ1-1; no clear D gene. V was shortened by 1 base and J by 0 bases, with 12 bases between the two germline ends. This CDR3 spans 15 amino acids. Per germline, CDR1 GTSNPN and CDR2 SVGIG (reference sequence). The CDR3 sequence: CAWSAPGRVNTEAFF. DNA of the CDR3: TGTGCCTGGAGTGCCCCTGGACGGGTGAACACTGAAGCTTTCTTT.